The 26 T cell receptor beta chains reported below all come from one sample, sequenced in a study of identical twins. TCRdb passed the 5' RACE reads through MiXCR, listing each CDR3 protein once. The repertoire holds 460,000 or so distinct CDR3 sequences, with 13% to 15% as singletons. Separately, the same data were catalogued under a study of yellow fever vaccine responses in identical twins.

Sequenced input: CD4+ T cells sorted from blood. These receptors originate from a woman aged 18-29 years in good health.

The rearrangement joins TRBV6-1 to TRBJ2-3; D remains unclear. The CDR3 extends over 15 amino acids. Trimming stripped 7 bases from V and 1 base from J, with 15 bases between. Germline CDR1 MNHNS, CDR2 SASEGT. CDR3 in DNA: TGTGCCAGCACCGGACCATACCCTGGCACAGATACGCAGTATTTT. The encoded protein is CASTGPYPGTDTQYF.

This clonotype was seen only a few times. V usage is TRBV6-5 and J usage is TRBJ2-7; D perhaps matches TRBD2 (5 bases). The CDR3 consists of 19 residues. V was pared by 3 bases and J by 3 bases, with 27 bases between. The V gene's germline CDR1 is MNHEY and CDR2 SVGAGI. CDR3 DNA sequence: TGTGCCAGCAGTTATATGAGGGCGGCAGGATTATCCGATTACTACGAGCAGTACTTC. It yields the protein CASSYMRAAGLSDYYEQYF.

This chain links TRBV6-5 with TRBJ1-1; the match to TRBD1 covers 7 bases. Trimming cost V 5 bases and J 4 bases; bases outside gene matches: 7. The CDR3 is made up of 14 amino acids. Germline CDR1 is MNHEY and CDR2 is SVGAGI. The CDR3 here is CASSIQGTGTEAFF. The CDR3 coding sequence is TGTGCCAGCAGTATACAGGGGACGGGCACTGAAGCTTTCTTT.

CDR3 DNA: TGTGCCAGCAGCGCCAGGGAAGCTGGGGCCAACGTCCTGACTTTC. Translation: CASSAREAGANVLTF. This chain connects TRBV9 to TRBJ2-6, with D maybe TRBD1 (5 bases). V shed 3 bases and J shed 2 bases, with 9 bases lying between them. The CDR3 has 15 residues. Germline V gene lookup returns CDR1 SGDLS and CDR2 YYNGEE.

The chain joins TRBV7-9 to TRBJ2-2, with TRBD2 identical over 7 bases. V shed 3 bases and J 5 bases; nucleotides not matched to a gene: 3. The CDR3 runs to 14 residues. CDR1 is SEHNR and CDR2 is FQNEAQ in the germline V gene (reference sequence). CDR3 DNA sequence: TGTGCCAGCAGCTTGGGGACTAAGACCGGGGAGCTGTTTTTT. Amino acid sequence: CASSLGTKTGELFF.

The J gene is TRBJ2-4, the V gene TRBV10-1; no clear D gene. V gave up 2 bases and J gave up 0 bases, with 8 bases separating them. The CDR3 is 15 residues long. Per the germline V gene, CDR1 is WNHNN and CDR2 is SYGVQD (reference sequence). The CDR3 reads CASSEGRLAKNIQYF. The CDR3 DNA reads TGCGCCAGCAGTGAGGGCAGATTAGCCAAAAACATTCAGTACTTC.

This clonotype is a singleton in its sample. The gene calls are TRBV14 and TRBJ1-2; no definite D call. Trimming left V 0 bases short and J 1 base short, with 15 bases between. This CDR3 region has 17 residues. The germline gives CDR1 SGHDN, CDR2 FVKESK. CDR3: CASSQDPWQRLNYGYTF. In DNA form, the CDR3 reads TGTGCCAGCAGCCAAGATCCATGGCAAAGACTTAACTATGGCTACACCTTC.

The rearrangement joins TRBV19 to TRBJ2-3, with D possibly TRBD2 on 6 matching bases. The V gene's germline CDR1 is LNHDA and CDR2 SQIVND (reference sequence). The V gene lost 4 bases and the J gene lost 0 bases, with 17 bases spanning the gap. The CDR3 contains 17 residues. The CDR3 reads CASSTEGGASSTDTQYF. The DNA for the CDR3 is TGTGCCAGTAGTACCGAAGGCGGGGCCTCTAGCACAGATACGCAGTATTTT.

This clonotype was found a few times. V and J are TRBV16 and TRBJ2-1, with D perhaps matching TRBD2 (6 bases). Trimming removed 4 bases from V and 5 bases from J, with 18 bases in between. CDR1 KGHSY and CDR2 FQNENV come from the germline V gene. This CDR3 is built from 16 residues. CDR3 amino acids: CASSLRLVLMNNEQFF. CDR3 bases: TGTGCCAGCAGCCTGAGACTAGTTTTGATGAACAATGAGCAGTTCTTC.

In this sample, this clonotype turned up many times. This chain connects TRBV28 to TRBJ2-7; perhaps D is TRBD1 or TRBD2 (6 bases each). V lost 2 bases, J lost 2 bases, and 16 bases lay in between. The CDR3 is made up of 16 amino acids. Germline loops: CDR1 MDHEN, CDR2 SYDVKM. The CDR3 sequence is CASSLGYGGTTYEQYF. The CDR3 DNA follows: TGTGCCAGCAGTTTAGGTTACGGGGGCACTACCTACGAGCAGTACTTC.

Many counts were recorded for this clonotype. The chain has TRBV5-1 and TRBJ2-7; 15 bases align to TRBD2. This CDR3 has 17 residues. CDR1 and CDR2 (germline): SGHRS, YFSETQ. V was clipped by 4 bases and J by 4 bases; unmatched bases: 9. The CDR3 DNA reads TGCGCCAGCAGCCCCGGACTAGCGGGAGGGCCGGGATACGAGCAGTACTTC. Translated: CASSPGLAGGPGYEQYF. Combining the CDR3 with reference TRBV5-1 and TRBJ2-7 gives the whole variable domain KAGVTQTPRYLIKTRGQQVTLSCSPISGHRSVSWYQQTPGQGLQFLFEYFSETQRNKGNFPGRFSGRQFSNSRSEMNVSTLELGDSALYLCASSPGLAGGPGYEQYFGPGTRLTVT.

In its sample, this clonotype was seen a few times. The CDR3 sequence: CAISDGQGTDEQYF. CDR3 DNA: TGTGCCATCAGCGATGGACAGGGGACCGACGAGCAGTACTTC. The genes are TRBV10-3 and TRBJ2-7, with 9 nucleotides matching TRBD1. In germline, CDR1 is ENHRY, CDR2 SYGVKD. V was clipped by 6 bases and J by 5 bases; unmatched bases: 8. CDR3 size: 14 residues.

This clonotype occurred a few times. The V gene is TRBV20-1, the J gene TRBJ2-3, with 10 positions matching TRBD2. Germline V CDR1 and CDR2: DFQATT, SNEGSKA (reference sequence). J gave up 2 bases and V 6 bases, and 11 bases lay outside the gene matches. The CDR3 length is 16 residues. The CDR3 loop is CSADGSLAGDTDTQYF. CDR3 coding DNA: TGCAGTGCGGATGGGAGTCTAGCGGGGGACACAGATACGCAGTATTTT.

The chain uses TRBV10-3 and TRBJ2-2, with no clear D. The CDR3 totals 11 residues. V was shortened by 0 bases and J by 7 bases, with 0 bases between the two germline ends. CDR1 and CDR2 (germline): ENHRY, SYGVKD. The CDR3 loop is CAISESGELFF. CDR3 DNA: TGTGCCATCAGTGAGTCCGGGGAGCTGTTTTTT.

The rearrangement uses TRBV3-1 and TRBJ2-7; no clear D. This CDR3 has 13 amino acids. Germline V gene sequence: CDR1 LGHDT, CDR2 YNNKEL (reference sequence). Trimming took off 1 base at V and 3 bases at J, with 7 bases between the two ends. CDR3 sequence reads: CASSQAVIYEQYF. The DNA of the CDR3 is TGTGCCAGCAGCCAAGCGGTGATCTACGAGCAGTACTTC.

This clonotype was observed a handful of times. V gene TRBV5-1 combines with J gene TRBJ2-7; 9 nucleotides align to TRBD1. V shed 1 base and J 0 bases; nucleotides not matched to a gene: 2. The CDR3 sequence is 15 residues long. Germline loops: CDR1 SGHRS, CDR2 YFSETQ. Here the CDR3 reads CASSLWTGDSYEQYF. CDR3 sequence (DNA): TGCGCCAGCAGCTTGTGGACAGGGGACTCCTACGAGCAGTACTTC.

This clonotype was picked up a small number of times. The J gene is TRBJ2-3, the V gene TRBV6-1, with D possibly being TRBD2 (6 bases). The CDR3 has 14 amino acids. V shed 5 bases and J shed 2 bases, with 11 bases lying between them. The germline CDR1 and CDR2 sequences are MNHNS and SASEGT. CDR3 sequence (DNA): TGTGCCAGCAGTACGCGGGGTATCACAGATACGCAGTATTTT. Translating it yields CASSTRGITDTQYF.

This clonotype was found many times. CDR3 nucleotides: TGTGCCAGCAGCTTGTTCAGGAAAGTCTCCTACGAGCAGTACTTC. Its protein is CASSLFRKVSYEQYF. The J gene is TRBJ2-7, the V gene TRBV7-2; D remains ambiguous. Germline CDR1 and CDR2: SGHTA and FQGNSA. The CDR3 contains 15 residues. The V end was cut by 3 bases, the J end by 0 bases, with 12 bases between. Full variable domain (missing parts from reference TRBV7-2 and TRBJ2-7): GAGVSQSPSNKVTEKGKDVELRCDPISGHTALYWYRQSLGQGLEFLIYFQGNSAPDKSGLPSDRFSAERTGGSVSTLTIQRTQQEDSAVYLCASSLFRKVSYEQYFGPGTRLTVT.

The chain links TRBV28 to TRBJ2-5; D remains unclear. The length of the CDR3 is 13 residues. The ends were cut back, 10 bases at V and 5 bases at J, with 17 bases in the middle. Germline CDR1 MDHEN, CDR2 SYDVKM. In nucleotides, the CDR3 is TGTGCCACCGAAACGACGCGGAGTGAGACCCAGTACTTC. Translating it yields CATETTRSETQYF.

This clonotype was detected a few times. The chain carries TRBV6-1 and TRBJ2-2, with 8 bases aligning to TRBD1. The trim removed 6 bases at V and 2 bases at J, leaving 14 bases unmatched. Germline loops: CDR1 MNHNS, CDR2 SASEGT. The CDR3 has 18 amino acids. CDR3 sequence: CASSRGLGTGGNTGELFF. The CDR3 DNA sequence: TGTGCCAGCAGCCGAGGCCTTGGGACAGGTGGCAACACCGGGGAGCTGTTTTTT.

This clonotype was counted at least ten times. The chain's CDR3 is CAIGGQGAPGELFF. The CDR3 nucleotides read TGTGCCATCGGAGGACAGGGGGCACCCGGGGAGCTGTTTTTT. V and J are TRBV10-3 and TRBJ2-2, with 11 bases matching TRBD1. The CDR3 totals 14 residues. The ends lost 8 bases at V and 6 bases at J; junction bases unmatched: 5. Germline V gives CDR1 ENHRY, CDR2 SYGVKD.

A single count supports this clonotype. The rearrangement joins TRBV7-3 to TRBJ2-1; 7 bases are a match to TRBD1. The CDR3 is 15 amino acids. V lost 1 base and J lost 5; bases outside the gene matches: 5. Germline CDR1 SGHTA, CDR2 FQGTGA. In DNA form, the CDR3 reads TGTGCCAGCAGCTTAATGACAGGGATTAACAATGAGCAGTTCTTC. It is translated as CASSLMTGINNEQFF.

The chain combines TRBV9 with TRBJ2-5, with D possibly being TRBD1 (7 bases). CDR3 length: 16 amino acids. V lost 0 bases, J lost 4 bases, and 16 bases lay in between. The germline CDR1 and CDR2 sequences are SGDLS and YYNGEE. The CDR3 sequence: CASSVGQGRRGETQYF. The DNA of the CDR3 is TGTGCCAGCAGCGTAGGACAGGGAAGGAGGGGAGAGACCCAGTACTTC.

The DNA of the CDR3 is TGTGCCAGCAGGTGGGGGCGGGAGACCTACGAGCAGTACTTC. It is translated as CASRWGRETYEQYF. The chain recombines TRBV2 with TRBJ2-7, with TRBD2 as a possible D gene (7 bases). Germline CDR1 and CDR2: SNHLY and FYNNEI. The ends were cut back, 6 bases at V and 2 bases at J, with 14 bases in the middle. The CDR3 has 14 residues.

The chain carries TRBV7-8 and TRBJ2-1, with 7 positions matching TRBD2. The J segment lost 3 bases and the V segment lost 0 bases, leaving 5 bases of the junction unmatched. CDR3 length equals 16 residues. Germline V gene data show CDR1 as SGHVS and CDR2 as FQNEAQ. The CDR3: CASSLAGGNVYNEQFF. In DNA, the CDR3 is TGTGCCAGCAGCTTAGCGGGGGGGAATGTCTACAATGAGCAGTTCTTC. Variable domain in full (rest from reference TRBV7-8 and TRBJ2-1): GAGVSQSPRYKVAKRGQDVALRCDPISGHVSLFWYQQALGQGPEFLTYFQNEAQLDKSGLPSDRFFAERPEGSVSTLKIQRTQQEDSAVYLCASSLAGGNVYNEQFFGPGTRLTVL.

The chain links TRBV27 to TRBJ1-4; D perhaps matches TRBD1 (6 bases). Trimming left V 2 bases short and J 12 bases short, with 16 bases between. From germline, CDR1 is MNHEY and CDR2 SMNVEV (reference sequence). The CDR3 is made up of 14 amino acids. The CDR3 nucleotides read TGTGCCAGCAGTTTAACAGGGTTGGATTCGCAACTGTTTTTT. This encodes CASSLTGLDSQLFF.